This TCR beta chain is from a study of shared clonotypes between healthy human individuals. Study results and limitations: Roughly 5% was the fraction of naive CD4 clonotypes found shared across four donors.

Germline CDR1 and CDR2: MDHEN and SYDVKM. The CDR3 contains 13 residues. V was cut by 6 bases and J by 0 bases, with 9 bases left in between. A remark on this clone: The antigen remains unidentified.

Profiled with immunoSEQ multiplex PCR; TCRdb holds only in-frame clones, not every one. The table has some 2,500,000 clones, approximately 90% seen once. This clonotype was sampled from a man between 18 and 35 years old in good health. Some clones in this sample may be carry-over from other donors' samples. Input material: naive CD4+ T cells from PBMCs. Subset in this sample: CD45RA+ positively selected. This rearrangement joins TRBV28 to TRBJ2-7; D unclear. The CDR3 loop is CASRMAPSYEQYF. The CDR3 DNA reads as TGTGCCAGCAGGATGGCACCCTCCTACGAGCAGTACTTC.